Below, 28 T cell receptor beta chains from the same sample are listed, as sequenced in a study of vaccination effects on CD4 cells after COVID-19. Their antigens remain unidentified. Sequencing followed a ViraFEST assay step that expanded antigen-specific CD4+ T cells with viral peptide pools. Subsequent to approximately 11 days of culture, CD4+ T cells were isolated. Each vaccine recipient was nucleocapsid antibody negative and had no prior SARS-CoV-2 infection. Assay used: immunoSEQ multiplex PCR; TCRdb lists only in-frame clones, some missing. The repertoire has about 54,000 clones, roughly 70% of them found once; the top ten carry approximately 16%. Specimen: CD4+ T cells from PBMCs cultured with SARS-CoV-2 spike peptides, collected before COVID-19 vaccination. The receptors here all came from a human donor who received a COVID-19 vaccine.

The CDR3 spells CASGGDYGYTF. CDR3 bases: TGTGCCAGCGGGGGGGACTATGGCTACACCTTC. The chain joins TRBV2 to TRBJ1-2; a weak D match, TRBD1 (5 bases). The germline gives CDR1 SNHLY, CDR2 FYNNEI. The V end was cut by 8 bases, the J end by 3 bases, with 7 bases between. The CDR3 runs 11 residues. The full variable domain, in which reference TRBV2 and TRBJ1-2 provide the parts outside the CDR3, is EPEVTQTPSHQVTQMGQEVILRCVPISNHLYFYWYRQILGQKVEFLVSFYNNEISEKSEIFDDQFSVERPDGSNFTLKIRSTKLEDSAMYFCASGGDYGYTFGSGTRLTVV.

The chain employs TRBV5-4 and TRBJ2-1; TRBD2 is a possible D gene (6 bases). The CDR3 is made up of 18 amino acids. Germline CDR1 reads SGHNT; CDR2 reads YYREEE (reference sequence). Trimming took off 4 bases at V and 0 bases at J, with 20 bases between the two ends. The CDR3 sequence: CASSPGGNKLSSYNEQFF. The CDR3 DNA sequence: TGTGCCAGCAGCCCAGGCGGGAACAAATTAAGCTCCTACAATGAGCAGTTCTTC.

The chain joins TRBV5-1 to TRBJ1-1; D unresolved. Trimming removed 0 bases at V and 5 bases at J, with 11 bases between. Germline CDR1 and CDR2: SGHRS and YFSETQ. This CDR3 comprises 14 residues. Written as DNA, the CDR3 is TGCGCCAGCAGCTTGGGTTCAGACGAGACTGAAGCTTTCTTT. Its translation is CASSLGSDETEAFF.

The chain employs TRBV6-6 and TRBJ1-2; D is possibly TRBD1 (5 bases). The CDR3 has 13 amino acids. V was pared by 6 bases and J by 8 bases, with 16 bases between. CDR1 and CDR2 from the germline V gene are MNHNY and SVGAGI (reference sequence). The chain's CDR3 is CASSQKTAQGYTF. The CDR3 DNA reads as TGTGCCAGCAGCCAAAAGACAGCCCAGGGCTACACCTTC.

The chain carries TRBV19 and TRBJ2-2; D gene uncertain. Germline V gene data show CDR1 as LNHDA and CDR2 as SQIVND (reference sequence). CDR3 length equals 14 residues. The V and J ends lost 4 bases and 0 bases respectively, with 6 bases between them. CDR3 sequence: CASSKLTNTGELFF. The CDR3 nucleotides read TGTGCCAGTAGTAAACTCACGAACACCGGGGAGCTGTTTTTT.

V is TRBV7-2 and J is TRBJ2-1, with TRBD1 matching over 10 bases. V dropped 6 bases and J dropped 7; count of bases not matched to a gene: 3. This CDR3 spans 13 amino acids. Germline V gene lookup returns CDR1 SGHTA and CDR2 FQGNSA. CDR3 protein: CASRGQGDNEQFF. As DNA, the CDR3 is TGTGCCAGCAGAGGACAGGGGGATAATGAGCAGTTCTTC.

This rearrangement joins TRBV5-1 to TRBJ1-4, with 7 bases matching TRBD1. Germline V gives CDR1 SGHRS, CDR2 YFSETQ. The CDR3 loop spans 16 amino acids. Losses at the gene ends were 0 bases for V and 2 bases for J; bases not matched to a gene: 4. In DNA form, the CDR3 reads TGCGCCAGCAGCTTGGGAGCCAGGGGGACTAATGAAAAACTGTTTTTT. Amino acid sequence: CASSLGARGTNEKLFF.

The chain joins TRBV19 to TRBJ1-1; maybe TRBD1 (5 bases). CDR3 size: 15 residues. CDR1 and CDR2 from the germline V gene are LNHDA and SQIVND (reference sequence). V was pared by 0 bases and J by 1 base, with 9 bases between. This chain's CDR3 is CASSIDGGPNTEAFF. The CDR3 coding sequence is TGTGCCAGTAGTATAGATGGGGGACCGAACACTGAAGCTTTCTTT.

The CDR3 loop reads CASSLGLGETQYF. The DNA for the CDR3 is TGCGCCAGCAGCTTGGGCCTGGGGGAGACCCAGTACTTC. V and J are TRBV5-1 and TRBJ2-5, with no clear D. This CDR3 spans 13 amino acids. Trimming left V 0 bases short and J 5 bases short, with 8 bases between. Germline values: CDR1 SGHRS, CDR2 YFSETQ.

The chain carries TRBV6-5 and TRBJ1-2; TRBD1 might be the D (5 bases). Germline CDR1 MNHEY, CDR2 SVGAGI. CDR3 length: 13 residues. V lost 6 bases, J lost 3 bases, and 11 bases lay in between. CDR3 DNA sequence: TGTGCCAGCAGGGCAGGGCGAGACTATGGCTACACCTTC. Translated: CASRAGRDYGYTF.

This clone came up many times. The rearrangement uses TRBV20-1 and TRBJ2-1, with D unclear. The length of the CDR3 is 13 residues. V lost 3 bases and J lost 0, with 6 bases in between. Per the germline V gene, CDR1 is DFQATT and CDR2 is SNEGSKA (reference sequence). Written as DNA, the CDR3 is TGCAGTGCTAGTCCCGTCTCCTACAATGAGCAGTTCTTC. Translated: CSASPVSYNEQFF.

The CDR3 nucleotides read TGTGCCAGCAGCCAAGGGGGAGAGACCCAGTACTTC. It translates to CASSQGGETQYF. The chain employs TRBV7-2 and TRBJ2-5, with D perhaps TRBD1 (6 bases). V was pared by 5 bases and J by 4 bases, with 8 bases between. CDR3 length equals 12 residues. Germline assignment: CDR1 SGHTA and CDR2 FQGNSA.

As DNA, the CDR3 is TGTGCCACCAGCACCAATACTAGACGGAGGGATAGCAATCAGCCCCAGCATTTT. Its protein product is CATSTNTRRRDSNQPQHF. The chain uses TRBV15 and TRBJ1-5; D is uncertain. This CDR3 comprises 18 residues. Trimming removed 4 bases at V and 0 bases at J, with 19 bases between. CDR1 and CDR2 (germline): LNHNV, YYDKDF (reference sequence).

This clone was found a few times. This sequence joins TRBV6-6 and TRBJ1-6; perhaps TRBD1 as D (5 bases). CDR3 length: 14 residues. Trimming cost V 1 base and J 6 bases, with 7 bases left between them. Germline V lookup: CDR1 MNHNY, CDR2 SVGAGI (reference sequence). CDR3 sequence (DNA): TGTGCCAGCAGTTACTTGCAGGGTAATTCACCCCTCCACTTT. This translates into CASSYLQGNSPLHF.

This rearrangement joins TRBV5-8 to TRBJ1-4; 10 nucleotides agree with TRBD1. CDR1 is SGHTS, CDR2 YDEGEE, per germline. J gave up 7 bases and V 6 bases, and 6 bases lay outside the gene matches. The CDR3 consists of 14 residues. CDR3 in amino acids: CASIRTGGGEKLFF. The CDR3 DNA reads TGTGCCAGCATCCGGACAGGGGGAGGTGAAAAACTGTTTTTT.

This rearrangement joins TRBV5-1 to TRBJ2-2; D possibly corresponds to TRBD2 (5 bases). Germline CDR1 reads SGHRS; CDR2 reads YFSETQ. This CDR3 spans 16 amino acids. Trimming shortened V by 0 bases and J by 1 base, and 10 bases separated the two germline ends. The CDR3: CASSLELSVNTGELFF. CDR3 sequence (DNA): TGCGCCAGCAGCTTGGAACTTAGCGTGAACACCGGGGAGCTGTTTTTT. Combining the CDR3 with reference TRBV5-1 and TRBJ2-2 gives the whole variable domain KAGVTQTPRYLIKTRGQQVTLSCSPISGHRSVSWYQQTPGQGLQFLFEYFSETQRNKGNFPGRFSGRQFSNSRSEMNVSTLELGDSALYLCASSLELSVNTGELFFGEGSRLTVL.

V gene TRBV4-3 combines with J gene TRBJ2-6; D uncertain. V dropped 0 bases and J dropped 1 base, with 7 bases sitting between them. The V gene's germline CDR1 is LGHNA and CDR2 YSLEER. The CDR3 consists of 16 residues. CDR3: CASSQDGVSGANVLTF. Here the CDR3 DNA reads TGCGCCAGCAGCCAAGATGGAGTATCTGGGGCCAACGTCCTGACTTTC.

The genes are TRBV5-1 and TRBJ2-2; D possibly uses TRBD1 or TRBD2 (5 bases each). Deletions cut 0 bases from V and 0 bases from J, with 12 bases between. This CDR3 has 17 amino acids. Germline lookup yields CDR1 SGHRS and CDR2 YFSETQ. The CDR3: CASSLGFGTANTGELFF. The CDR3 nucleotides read TGCGCCAGCAGCTTGGGGTTTGGGACCGCGAACACCGGGGAGCTGTTTTTT.

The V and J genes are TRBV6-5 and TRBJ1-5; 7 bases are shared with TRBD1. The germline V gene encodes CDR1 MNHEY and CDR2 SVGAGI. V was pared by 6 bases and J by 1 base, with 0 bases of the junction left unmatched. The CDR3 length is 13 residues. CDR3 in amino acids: CASRGGSNQPQHF. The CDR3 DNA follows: TGTGCCAGCAGAGGGGGCAGCAATCAGCCCCAGCATTTT.

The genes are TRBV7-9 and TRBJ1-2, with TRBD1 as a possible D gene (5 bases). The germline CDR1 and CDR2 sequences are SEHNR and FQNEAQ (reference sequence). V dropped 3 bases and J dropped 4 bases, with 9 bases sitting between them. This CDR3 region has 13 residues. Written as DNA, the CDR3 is TGTGCCAGCAGCTTCGGAGGGGCCTATGGCTACACCTTC. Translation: CASSFGGAYGYTF.

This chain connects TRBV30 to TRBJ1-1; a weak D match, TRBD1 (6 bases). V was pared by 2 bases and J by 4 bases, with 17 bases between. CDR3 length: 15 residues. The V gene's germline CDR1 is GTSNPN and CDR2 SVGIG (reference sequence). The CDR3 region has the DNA TGTGCCTGGAGTTTCCAAGGGGGGCCCGGCACTGAAGCTTTCTTT. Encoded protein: CAWSFQGGPGTEAFF.

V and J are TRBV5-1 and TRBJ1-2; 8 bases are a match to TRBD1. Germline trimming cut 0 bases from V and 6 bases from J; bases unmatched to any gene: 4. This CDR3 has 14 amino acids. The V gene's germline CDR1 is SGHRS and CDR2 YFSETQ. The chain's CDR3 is CASSLGRTGNGYTF. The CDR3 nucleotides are TGCGCCAGCAGCTTGGGACGGACAGGGAATGGCTACACCTTC.

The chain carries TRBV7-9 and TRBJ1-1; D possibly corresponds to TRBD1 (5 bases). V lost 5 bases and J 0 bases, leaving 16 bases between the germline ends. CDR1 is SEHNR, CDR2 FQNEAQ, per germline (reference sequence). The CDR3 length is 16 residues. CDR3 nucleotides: TGTGCCAGCAGCGTGGGGACTCTTGATATGAACACTGAAGCTTTCTTT. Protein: CASSVGTLDMNTEAFF.

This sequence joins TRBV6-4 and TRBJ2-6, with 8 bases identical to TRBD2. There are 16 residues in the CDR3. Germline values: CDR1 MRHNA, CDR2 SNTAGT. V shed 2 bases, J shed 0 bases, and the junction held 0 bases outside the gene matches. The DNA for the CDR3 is TGTGCCAGCAGTGACACTAGCGGCTCTGGGGCCAACGTCCTGACTTTC. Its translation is CASSDTSGSGANVLTF.

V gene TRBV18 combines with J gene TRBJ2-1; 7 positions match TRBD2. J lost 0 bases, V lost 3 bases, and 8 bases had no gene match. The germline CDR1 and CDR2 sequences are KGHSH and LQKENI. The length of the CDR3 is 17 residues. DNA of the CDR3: TGTGCCAGCTCACCTCCTACCAGCGGGAACTCCTACAATGAGCAGTTCTTC. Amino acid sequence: CASSPPTSGNSYNEQFF.

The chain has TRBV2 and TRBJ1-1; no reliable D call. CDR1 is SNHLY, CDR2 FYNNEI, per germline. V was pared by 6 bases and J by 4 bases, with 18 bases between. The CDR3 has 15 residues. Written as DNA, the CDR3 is TGTGCCAGCAGAACTAGTCCGGTGGTGGGCACTGAAGCTTTCTTT. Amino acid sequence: CASRTSPVVGTEAFF.

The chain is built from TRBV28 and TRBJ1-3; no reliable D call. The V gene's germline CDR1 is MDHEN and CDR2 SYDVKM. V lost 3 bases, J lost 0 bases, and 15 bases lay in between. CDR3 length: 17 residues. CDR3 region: CASSFDPDGISGNTIYF. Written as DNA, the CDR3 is TGTGCCAGCAGTTTCGACCCTGACGGCATCTCTGGAAACACCATATATTTT.

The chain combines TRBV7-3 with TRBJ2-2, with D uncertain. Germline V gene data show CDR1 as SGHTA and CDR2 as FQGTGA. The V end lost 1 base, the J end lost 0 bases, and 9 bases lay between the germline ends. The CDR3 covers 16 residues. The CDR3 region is CASSLIGPSNTGELFF. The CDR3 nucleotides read TGTGCCAGCAGCTTAATTGGACCCTCGAACACCGGGGAGCTGTTTTTT.